This TCR beta chain was captured by sequencing in a study of blood T cells in healthy people across ages (dated by TCRdb to the mid-2010s). For context, the study as a whole: Template switching captured roughly one uniquely barcoded TCR beta cDNA molecule per two T cells in model experiments. The study measured age-related changes in TCR beta repertoire diversity using deep sequencing normalized with unique cDNA molecular identifiers. Donors were grouped into four age groups: young (average approximately 15 years), middle-aged (around 39), aged (62) and long-lived (about 82). To avoid experimental bias, donors of different ages were spread randomly across the sequencing lanes. Two additional independent replicas of 1 million unique cDNA reads from the same blood draw were analyzed for two donors (one aged 18 to 30 and one aged 80 or older). Points the paper makes about the study in general: A strong correlation was found between observed TCR beta diversity and the percentage of naive T cells measured by flow cytometry. Because profiling used bulk unsorted PBMCs, naive and antigen-experienced compartments could not be compared conclusively. Estimates of total diversity from one million sequenced T cells were regarded as lower bounds and underestimates. Because donor CMV infection status was unknown, age-related changes in expanded clonotypes were potentially confounded. Compared with the aged group, the long-lived group had more naive CD4+ T cells, fewer expanded clones and increased TCR diversity, suggesting age selection. Observed TCR beta diversity per million T cells fell roughly linearly with age, and a significant reduction was already apparent by age roughly 40.

Systemically healthy Caucasian individuals from Russia, around 39 in total and aged roughly 6 to 100 years, were included as donors. Ten milliliters of peripheral blood were collected from each donor into EDTA-treated Vacutainer tubes. Ficoll-Paque density-gradient centrifugation was used to isolate PBMCs, with at least 7 million obtained per sample. Trizol reagent was used to extract total RNA from PBMCs, with at least 6 micrograms per sample. For every donor, flow cytometry on a PBMC aliquot measured the percentage of naive CD45RAhigh/CD27high T cells. About this clonotype: The target of this receptor is not known. Nothing much larger sits one base from this clone, and base qualities are not available.

Receptor amplification or capture employed 5' RACE. The sample was run on an Illumina HiSeq 2500. A second PCR of about 6 to 11 cycles was performed with a sample-barcoded 5' primer and a J-beta primer mix. Each TCR beta cDNA molecule received a unique molecular identifier from a template-switch 5' adaptor carrying 12 random nucleotides. Each sample yielded at least 2.5 million CDR3-containing paired-end reads. The Mint cDNA synthesis kit, primed by a TRBC-specific oligonucleotide, was used to synthesize first-strand cDNA from all RNA. Following uracil-DNA glycosylase treatment, all cDNA underwent a first 18-cycle PCR with the universal primers M1SS and BC2_uni_R. In the source study's methods: For normalization, 1 million high-quality reads were randomly selected from each sample, with every read carrying a distinct molecular identifier. Instead of being binned into consensus sequences, reads with shared molecular identifiers were discarded. MiTCR, run with a Q25 quality threshold and the strictest error-elimination algorithm, handled CDR3 identification, clonotype clustering and error correction. Lower-bound total TCR beta diversity was estimated with a nonparametric unseen species model using Euler transformation. Clones were called with MiXCR by TCRdb after fastp trimmed the public reads at Q25, and only in-frame beta chains were retained. A single entry per CDR3 protein holds the most common genes and DNA from its merged rows. The V and J calls reflect TCRdb's pipeline rather than the authors' work. This sample comprises 1,300,000 or so distinct CDR3 sequences, approximately 60% of them detected only once. In total, the top ten clones hold 6.5% to 8% of the sample.

Sequencing used blood. The clonotype was recovered from a man aged 18 to 30 in good health.

For the CDR3, the sequence is CASSSGQGAGTDTQYF. The DNA reads TGTGCCAGCAGCTCGGGACAGGGGGCCGGCACAGATACGCAGTATTTT. The V and J segments used are TRBV13 and TRBJ2-3; 12 junctional bases match TRBD1. Per the germline V gene (reference sequence), PRHDT is the CDR1 and FYEKMQ is the CDR2. Ends trimmed: V by 4 bases, J by 1 base; bases unmatched to a gene: 3. Reading from cysteine to phenylalanine, the CDR3 counts 16 amino acids. This entry keeps only the CDR3 DNA: 48 bases, framed from base 1.